Below are 16 T cell receptor beta chains sequenced from a single sample in a study of circulating and synovial CD4+ cells in juvenile arthritis (TCRdb year 2014). Libraries were constructed by the immunoSEQ multiplex PCR assay. TCRdb holds this immuneACCESS table with in-frame rearrangements only. Some clones are missing; in checked studies, unresolved V genes explain under half, and the rest has no known cause. This sample gives approximately 35,000 clones in total; roughly 96% of them show up just once. The ten largest account for 0.15% to 0.2% of the sample. Input material: CD4+ T cells from blood. All receptors derive from a human donor with juvenile idiopathic arthritis.

The V gene is TRBV9, the J gene TRBJ1-2, with 10 bases lining up with TRBD1. Trimming cost V 0 bases and J 4 bases; bases outside gene matches: 3. The germline V gene encodes CDR1 SGDLS and CDR2 YYNGEE. This CDR3 is 15 amino acids long. CDR3 sequence: CASSVGQGAAYGYTF. As DNA, the CDR3 is TGTGCCAGCAGCGTAGGACAGGGGGCGGCCTATGGCTACACCTTC.

V usage is TRBV4-1 and J usage is TRBJ2-1, with 7 bases identical to TRBD2. The junction had 9 bases not matched to a gene; V was cut back by 4 bases and J by 0 bases. The germline V gene has CDR1 MGHRA and CDR2 YSYEKL. CDR3 size: 17 residues. This chain's CDR3 is CASSRHMGGDSYNEQFF. CDR3 DNA: TGCGCCAGCAGCCGACACATGGGAGGGGACTCCTACAATGAGCAGTTCTTC.

The gene calls are TRBV19 and TRBJ1-2; a weak D match, TRBD1 (5 bases). The germline V and J ends were trimmed by 8 bases and 4 bases, with 17 bases remaining between them. The CDR3 is 14 amino acids. Per germline, CDR1 LNHDA and CDR2 SQIVND (reference sequence). The DNA of the CDR3 is TGTGCCAGTCTTGGCGGGGGATACGGCTATGGCTACACCTTC. This gives the protein CASLGGGYGYGYTF.

The chain links TRBV28 to TRBJ2-1, with 7 bases that match TRBD2. The ends lost 5 bases at V and 1 base at J; junction bases unmatched: 17. The germline V gene encodes CDR1 MDHEN and CDR2 SYDVKM. The CDR3 consists of 19 residues. This chain's CDR3 is CASSRHTPIAGNSYNEQFF. The DNA for the CDR3 is TGTGCCAGCAGTAGACACACCCCGATAGCGGGCAATTCCTACAATGAGCAGTTCTTC.

About this clone: A read error may account for a junction end that differs from germline. Other DNA sequences in the same sample also yield this CDR3. The chain is built from TRBV28 and TRBJ2-3, with D possibly matching TRBD1 (6 bases). The CDR3 is made up of 15 amino acids. Per germline, CDR1 MDHEN and CDR2 SYDVKM. The chain's CDR3 is CASSLGGRGTDTQYF. The CDR3 region has the DNA TGTGCCAGCAGTTTAGGGGGCCGGGGCACAGATACGCAGTACTTT. The complete variable domain, with remaining parts taken from reference TRBV28 and TRBJ2-3, reads DVKVTQSSRYLVKRTGEKVFLECVQDMDHENMFWYRQDPGLGLRLIYFSYDVKMKEKGDIPEGYSVSREKKERFSLILESASTNQTSMYLCASSLGGRGTDTQYFGPGTRLTVL.

The V call is TRBV4-3, the J call TRBJ2-5; D remains unclear. The CDR3 runs to 13 residues. Trimming shortened V by 4 bases and J by 5 bases, and 11 bases separated the two germline ends. From germline, CDR1 is LGHNA and CDR2 YSLEER. CDR3: CASSLVVRETQYF. CDR3 sequence (DNA): TGCGCCAGCAGCCTCGTGGTACGGGAGACCCAGTACTTC.

The CDR3 DNA is TGTGCCAGCAGCGCTGGGCGGGGCGTCCGGGTGCTGGCGGGGGGGCTTGAAGATACGCAGTATTTT. Translation gives CASSAGRGVRVLAGGLEDTQYF. This chain connects TRBV28 to TRBJ2-3, with 9 bases identical to TRBD2. Losses at the gene ends were 6 bases for V and 5 bases for J; bases not matched to a gene: 30. Germline CDR1 MDHEN, CDR2 SYDVKM. The CDR3 consists of 22 residues.

The chain uses TRBV18 and TRBJ2-5; TRBD1 aligns across 7 bases. The ends lost 3 bases at V and 5 bases at J; junction bases unmatched: 6. The CDR3 runs 14 residues. Germline V gene sequence: CDR1 KGHSH, CDR2 LQKENI. The CDR3 spells CASSPLTGQETQYF. The CDR3 nucleotides are TGTGCCAGCTCACCGCTGACAGGGCAGGAGACCCAGTACTTC.

This clone was seen just once. The chain links TRBV5-1 to TRBJ2-5; no definite D call. The germline V and J ends were trimmed by 4 bases and 5 bases, with 3 bases remaining between them. This CDR3 is 10 amino acids long. CDR1 is SGHRS, CDR2 YFSETQ, per germline. CDR3 nucleotides: TGCGCCAGCAGCGGCGAGACCCAGTACTTC. It codes for CASSGETQYF.

The rearrangement links TRBV7-3 to TRBJ2-1; D is perhaps TRBD1 (5 bases). The CDR3 consists of 12 residues. The V gene's germline CDR1 is SGHTA and CDR2 FQGTGA. The V end was cut by 5 bases, the J end by 8 bases, with 10 bases between. This CDR3 is CASSLQGYEQFF. As DNA, the CDR3 is TGTGCCAGCAGCCTGCAGGGTTATGAGCAGTTCTTC.

V usage is TRBV6-1 and J usage is TRBJ2-7; no definite D call. Germline V gene data show CDR1 as MNHNS and CDR2 as SASEGT. This CDR3 is 12 amino acids long. Trimming shortened V by 5 bases and J by 3 bases, and 8 bases separated the two germline ends. CDR3: CASSYRGYEQYF. CDR3 in DNA: TGTGCCAGCAGTTATAGAGGCTACGAGCAGTACTTC.

This sequence joins TRBV28 and TRBJ2-5; a possible D gene is TRBD2 (7 bases). CDR1 MDHEN and CDR2 SYDVKM come from the germline V gene. The CDR3 loop spans 14 amino acids. V was cut by 3 bases and J by 4 bases, with 12 bases left in between. CDR3 bases: TGTGCCAGCAGTTTGGGGGGGCACTTAGAGACCCAGTACTTC. Amino acid sequence: CASSLGGHLETQYF.

The V call is TRBV4-3, the J call TRBJ1-1; D perhaps matches TRBD1 (5 bases). CDR1 LGHNA and CDR2 YSLEER come from the germline V gene. The CDR3 has 15 residues. With 0 bases removed from V and 5 bases from J, the gap between germline ends came to 13 bases. The CDR3 DNA reads TGCGCCAGCAGCCAAGAGGGGCGAGCTGGAACTGAAGCTTTCTTT. The encoded protein is CASSQEGRAGTEAFF.

The gene calls are TRBV6-1 and TRBJ1-2; perhaps TRBD1 as D (6 bases). CDR1 MNHNS and CDR2 SASEGT come from the germline V gene. Trimming stripped 4 bases from V and 0 bases from J, with 15 bases between. The CDR3 is 16 residues long. The CDR3 spells CASSGTVPIPNYGYTF. The CDR3 DNA follows: TGTGCCAGCAGTGGGACAGTGCCGATCCCTAACTATGGCTACACCTTC.

The gene calls are TRBV6-4 and TRBJ2-7; 14 positions match TRBD2. Trimming at V came to 9 bases and at J to 4 bases, leaving 5 bases not matched to a gene. The CDR3 covers 14 residues. From germline, CDR1 is MRHNA and CDR2 SNTAGT. The chain's CDR3 is CARWGTSGSYEQYF. The DNA for the CDR3 is TGTGCCAGATGGGGGACTAGCGGGAGTTACGAGCAGTACTTC.

The rearrangement links TRBV28 to TRBJ2-7; weak D call: TRBD1 (5 bases). Between the trimmed V and J ends, which lost 6 bases and 0 bases, there was a span of 12 bases. The CDR3 runs 14 residues. Germline V gene data show CDR1 as MDHEN and CDR2 as SYDVKM. The CDR3 protein is CASRSQGDSYEQYF. As DNA, the CDR3 is TGTGCCAGCAGGTCACAAGGGGACTCCTACGAGCAGTACTTC. Full variable domain (rest looked up from reference TRBV28 and TRBJ2-7): DVKVTQSSRYLVKRTGEKVFLECVQDMDHENMFWYRQDPGLGLRLIYFSYDVKMKEKGDIPEGYSVSREKKERFSLILESASTNQTSMYLCASRSQGDSYEQYFGPGTRLTVT.